This T cell receptor (beta chain) was found in a study of T cell responses to AZD1222 COVID-19 vaccine. The CDR3 extends over 13 amino acids. Per the germline V gene, CDR1 is SSHAT and CDR2 is FNYEAQ (reference sequence). Study-wide points: Donors skewed white British and female; clonal diversity was possibly underestimated.

Comment on this clone: The target antigen is unknown. Germline is not matched at one junction end, which may reflect a read error.

Assay used: immunoSEQ multiplex PCR; TCRdb lists only in-frame clones, some missing. The sample contains about 120,000 clones, more than 85% of which appear only once. The input for sequencing was peripheral blood, taken on day 0 of AZD1222 vaccination. The chain carries TRBV7-7 and TRBJ2-3, with 7 positions matching TRBD1. This TCR derives from an adult in good health. CDR3 DNA sequence: TGTGCTAGCAGCTCAAACAGGGGCGATACGCAGTATTTT. It yields the protein CASSSNRGDTQYF.